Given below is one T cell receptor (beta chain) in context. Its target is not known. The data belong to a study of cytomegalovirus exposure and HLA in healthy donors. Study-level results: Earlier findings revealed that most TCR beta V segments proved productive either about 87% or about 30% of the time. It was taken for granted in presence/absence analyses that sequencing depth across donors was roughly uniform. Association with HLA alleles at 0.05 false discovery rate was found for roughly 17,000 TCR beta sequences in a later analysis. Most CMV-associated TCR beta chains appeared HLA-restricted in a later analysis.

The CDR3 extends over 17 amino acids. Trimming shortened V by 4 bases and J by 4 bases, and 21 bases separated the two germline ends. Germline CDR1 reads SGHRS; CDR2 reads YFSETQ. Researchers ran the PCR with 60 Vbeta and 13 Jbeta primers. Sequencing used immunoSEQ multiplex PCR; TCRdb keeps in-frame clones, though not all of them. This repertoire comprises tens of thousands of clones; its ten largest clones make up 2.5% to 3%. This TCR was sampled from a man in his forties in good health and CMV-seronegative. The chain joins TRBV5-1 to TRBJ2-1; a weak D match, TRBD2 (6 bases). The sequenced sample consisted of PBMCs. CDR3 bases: TGCGCCAGCAGCCCTCGCCCGGGGACTTTCAGTTACAATGAGCAGTTCTTC. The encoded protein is CASSPRPGTFSYNEQFF.